These 5 T cell receptor beta chains were all obtained from the same sample, sequenced in a study of cytomegalovirus exposure and HLA in healthy donors. Amplification used 60 Vbeta primers and 13 Jbeta primers. Measured with immunoSEQ multiplex PCR; TCRdb has only the in-frame clones, and not every one. The repertoire holds 100,000 to 150,000 clones, with 83% as singletons. The specimen sequenced was PBMCs. Source of these receptors: a girl aged 2 to 9 in good health and CMV-seronegative.

V gene TRBV9 combines with J gene TRBJ2-6; TRBD2 matches at 7 bases. CDR3 length: 17 amino acids. The germline gives CDR1 SGDLS, CDR2 YYNGEE. After removal of 0 bases from V and 4 bases from J, the junction contained 7 bases not matched to a gene. CDR3 residues: CASSVGGGYPGANVLTF. CDR3 bases: TGTGCCAGCAGCGTAGGGGGGGGGTATCCAGGGGCCAACGTCCTGACTTTC.

This clone has just one count. This rearrangement joins TRBV9 to TRBJ1-1; D ambiguous. CDR1 is SGDLS, CDR2 YYNGEE, per germline. This CDR3 is 14 amino acids long. V shed 0 bases and J shed 6 bases, with 12 bases lying between them. CDR3 nucleotide sequence: TGTGCCAGCAGCGTAGGGTCCGGGAAGGCTGAAGCTTTCTTT. Protein product: CASSVGSGKAEAFF.

This clone has just one count. This sequence joins TRBV25-1 and TRBJ1-4; a possible D gene is TRBD1 (5 bases). V gave up 2 bases and J gave up 8 bases, with 18 bases separating them. Per the germline V gene, CDR1 is MGHDK and CDR2 is SYGVNS. This CDR3 contains 16 residues. The CDR3 sequence is CASSEDRTQAGEKLFF. As DNA, the CDR3 is TGTGCCAGCAGTGAAGACAGAACGCAAGCGGGGGAAAAACTGTTTTTT.

The chain joins TRBV5-1 to TRBJ1-2; 7 bases are shared with TRBD1. CDR3 length: 14 amino acids. Germline V lookup: CDR1 SGHRS, CDR2 YFSETQ. J was trimmed by 8 bases and V by 1 base; bases with no gene match: 8. CDR3 nucleotides: TGCGCCAGCAGCTTGCTTGAGGGGGCCTTCGGCTACACCTTC. It codes for CASSLLEGAFGYTF.

V and J are TRBV6-5 and TRBJ1-1; 8 positions match TRBD1. The V gene's germline CDR1 is MNHEY and CDR2 SVGAGI. The CDR3 runs 14 residues. Trimming at V came to 4 bases and at J to 7 bases, leaving 8 bases not matched to a gene. CDR3 region: CASSSTGGLFEAFF. DNA for the CDR3: TGTGCCAGCAGTTCTACAGGGGGACTTTTTGAAGCTTTCTTT.